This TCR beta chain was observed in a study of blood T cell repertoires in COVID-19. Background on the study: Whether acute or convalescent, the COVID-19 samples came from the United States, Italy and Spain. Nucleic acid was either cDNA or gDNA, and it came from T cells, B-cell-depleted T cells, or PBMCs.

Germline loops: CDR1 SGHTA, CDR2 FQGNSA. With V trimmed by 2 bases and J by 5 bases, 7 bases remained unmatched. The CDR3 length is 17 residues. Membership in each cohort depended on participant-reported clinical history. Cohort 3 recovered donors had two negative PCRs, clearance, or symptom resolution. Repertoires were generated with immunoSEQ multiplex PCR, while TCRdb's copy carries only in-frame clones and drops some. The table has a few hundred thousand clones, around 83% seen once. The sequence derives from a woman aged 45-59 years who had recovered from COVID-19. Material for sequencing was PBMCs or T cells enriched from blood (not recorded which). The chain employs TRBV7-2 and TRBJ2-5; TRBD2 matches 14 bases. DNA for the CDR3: TGTGCCAGCAGCTTATGGACTAGCGGGGGGAGTGGGGAGACCCAGTACTTC. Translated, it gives CASSLWTSGGSGETQYF.